Listed here are 16 T cell receptor beta chains from one sample, sequenced in a study of post-analysis software for immune sequencing data. Study outcomes and limitations: TRBV5-6, TRBV5-1 and TRBV20-1 belonged to a set of roughly 5 TRBV segments that were more frequent in patients than controls.

The authors incorporated unique molecular identifiers into the TCR beta cDNA libraries. TCRdb ran MiXCR on the PCR reads and lists one entry per CDR3 protein. Of approximately 730,000 distinct CDR3 sequences listed, approximately 30% were seen once; the top ten hold 0.55% to 0.65%. These receptors' antigens are unknown. The sample was blood. Receptor source: a girl between 10 and 17 years old with multiple sclerosis.

This clonotype has just one count. The chain links TRBV10-2 to TRBJ1-1, with D tentatively TRBD1 (5 bases). With 7 bases removed from V and 0 bases from J, the gap between germline ends came to 15 bases. CDR1 is WSHSY, CDR2 SAAADI, per germline. CDR3 length: 15 amino acids. CDR3 sequence (DNA): TGCGCCAGCATCGAGAGGGCAGGGCTGAACACTGAAGCTTTCTTT. Encoded protein: CASIERAGLNTEAFF.

The gene calls are TRBV4-1 and TRBJ2-3; D may match TRBD1 or TRBD2 (5 bases each). The CDR3 has 18 residues. Trimming removed 0 bases at V and 0 bases at J, with 16 bases between. Per germline, CDR1 MGHRA and CDR2 YSYEKL. CDR3 DNA sequence: TGCGCCAGCAGCCAAGATGGGGCGAGCGGTTATAGCACAGATACGCAGTATTTT. Amino acid sequence: CASSQDGASGYSTDTQYF.

Worth noting for this clonotype: At one end, the junction sequence differs from germline, possibly due to a read error. The chain combines TRBV7-2 with TRBJ2-3; 9 nucleotides align to TRBD2. This CDR3 region has 14 residues. Germline-derived CDR1 and CDR2 are SGHTA and FQGNSA. CDR3 bases: TGTGCCAGCAGCTTTTTAGCGGGAGCCTCGCGGGGGTGTTTT. This translates into CASSFLAGASRGCF.

V is TRBV28 and J is TRBJ2-1; the match to TRBD2 covers 15 bases. This CDR3 contains 17 residues. From germline, CDR1 is MDHEN and CDR2 SYDVKM. CDR3 in amino acids: CAAEGTSGGSSYNEQFF. CDR3 sequence (DNA): TGTGCTGCCGAGGGGACTAGCGGGGGGAGCTCCTACAATGAGCAGTTCTTC.

This clonotype appeared a few times. V is TRBV12-3 or TRBV12-4 and J is TRBJ1-2; D is unresolved. V was cut by 2 bases and J by 8 bases, with 15 bases left in between. This CDR3 spans 14 amino acids. The CDR3 reads CASSLTQATGGYTF. In nucleotides, the CDR3 is TGTGCCAGCAGTTTAACCCAGGCCACGGGCGGCTACACCTTC.

In this sample, this clonotype turned up a few times. The V call is TRBV29-1, the J call TRBJ2-2; 7 bases align to TRBD1. The CDR3 runs to 13 residues. Trimming took 6 bases from V and 3 from J; bases not matched to a gene: 4. Germline CDR1 SQVTM, CDR2 ANQGSEA. CDR3 region: CSVHRGDTGELFF. CDR3 nucleotides: TGCAGCGTCCACAGGGGTGACACCGGGGAGCTGTTTTTT.

This clonotype was seen a handful of times. The chain uses TRBV29-1 and TRBJ2-5; no clear D. The CDR3 sequence is 12 residues long. The ends were cut back, 0 bases at V and 5 bases at J, with 7 bases in the middle. Germline V lookup: CDR1 SQVTM, CDR2 ANQGSEA. Here the CDR3 DNA reads TGCAGCGTTGAAGATCCCCTGGAGACCCAGTACTTC. The encoded protein is CSVEDPLETQYF.

This clonotype has more than one count but fewer than ten. This chain links TRBV5-1 with TRBJ2-3; TRBD1 matches at 9 bases. Germline V gene data show CDR1 as SGHRS and CDR2 as YFSETQ. This CDR3 region has 15 residues. The junction had 7 bases not matched to a gene; V was cut back by 4 bases and J by 4 bases. The CDR3 protein is CASSPGQGKADTQYF. The DNA for the CDR3 is TGCGCCAGCAGCCCGGGACAGGGAAAGGCAGATACGCAGTATTTT.

The J gene is TRBJ2-6, the V gene TRBV7-9; D gene uncertain. CDR3 length equals 16 residues. Trimming left V 1 base short and J 0 bases short, with 7 bases between. From germline, CDR1 is SEHNR and CDR2 FQNEAQ (reference sequence). This CDR3 reads CASSLVSPSGANVLTF. In DNA, the CDR3 is TGTGCCAGCAGCTTAGTCTCTCCCTCTGGGGCCAACGTCCTGACTTTC.

The chain links TRBV4-3 to TRBJ2-5, with 7 bases matching TRBD2. V gave up 0 bases and J gave up 6 bases; unmatched junction bases: 10. The CDR3 spans 16 residues. Germline CDR1 is LGHNA and CDR2 is YSLEER. The DNA for the CDR3 is TGCGCCAGCAGCCAAGATTGGAGCGGGGCGGGACAGACCCAGTACTTC. Protein: CASSQDWSGAGQTQYF.

The V gene is TRBV4-1, the J gene TRBJ1-6, with 8 bases matching TRBD1. From germline, CDR1 is MGHRA and CDR2 YSYEKL. V lost 0 bases and J lost 7; bases outside the gene matches: 2. This CDR3 is built from 15 residues. CDR3 in DNA: TGCGCCAGCAGCCAAGACCCAGGGGGCAATTCACCCCTCCACTTT. Translating it yields CASSQDPGGNSPLHF.

This clonotype has just a few counts. The V and J genes are TRBV6-1 and TRBJ2-5; D remains ambiguous. The CDR3 sequence is 13 residues long. Trimming shortened V by 5 bases and J by 1 base, and 8 bases separated the two germline ends. Per the germline V gene, CDR1 is MNHNS and CDR2 is SASEGT. The CDR3 here is CASSTVPQETQYF. CDR3 in DNA: TGTGCCAGCAGTACGGTCCCCCAAGAGACCCAGTACTTC.

This clonotype has a handful of counts. J is TRBJ1-2 and V is TRBV7-2; D is undetermined. The germline CDR1 and CDR2 sequences are SGHTA and FQGNSA. The ends were cut back, 1 base at V and 2 bases at J, with 8 bases in the middle. This CDR3 region has 14 residues. The CDR3 sequence: CASSLVLQNYGYTF. CDR3 nucleotides: TGTGCCAGCAGCTTAGTTTTACAAAACTATGGCTACACCTTC.

The gene calls are TRBV25-1 and TRBJ2-7, with 9 bases aligning to TRBD1. The germline V gene encodes CDR1 MGHDK and CDR2 SYGVNS. V shed 4 bases and J 6 bases; nucleotides not matched to a gene: 13. CDR3 length: 16 amino acids. CDR3 DNA: TGTGCCAGCAGTGCCTCTCCGGGACAGGGAATGGGCGAGCAGTACTTC. Protein product: CASSASPGQGMGEQYF.

This chain uses TRBV5-1 with TRBJ2-2; 11 bases are shared with TRBD2. The ends lost 2 bases at V and 4 bases at J; junction bases unmatched: 13. CDR1 SGHRS and CDR2 YFSETQ come from the germline V gene. This CDR3 has 19 amino acids. DNA of the CDR3: TGCGCCAGCAGCTTCCGGAGTACTAGCGGGAGTTCTGGCACCGGGGAGCTGTTTTTT. Its protein product is CASSFRSTSGSSGTGELFF.

This clonotype was counted only a few times. V usage is TRBV7-2 and J usage is TRBJ2-7; 9 bases align to TRBD1. The germline gives CDR1 SGHTA, CDR2 FQGNSA. The CDR3 is made up of 14 amino acids. V shed 6 bases and J 3 bases; nucleotides not matched to a gene: 6. CDR3 amino acids: CASSSGTGRYEQYF. The CDR3 region has the DNA TGTGCCAGCAGTTCCGGGACAGGGCGCTACGAGCAGTACTTC.